The 20 T cell receptor beta chains presented below share a single source sample, sequenced in a study of vaccination effects on CD4 cells after COVID-19 (dated by TCRdb to the early 2020s). Library creation used the immunoSEQ multiplex PCR assay. TCRdb took over this immuneACCESS table, retaining in-frame rearrangements with V and J assigned. Such tables are incomplete; in checked studies, under half of the missing clones stem from an unresolved V gene, and the remainder is unexplained. The sample has about 76,000 clones on record, over 60% of them singletons. The top ten hold roughly 2% of the sample. After roughly 11 days of culture, CD4+ T cells were isolated with the EasySep CD4+ T cell isolation kit. These receptors have no known antigen. Sequencing was performed on CD4+ T cells from PBMCs cultured without peptide, taken before COVID-19 vaccination. The receptors shown here come from a human donor who received a COVID-19 vaccine.

The chain recombines TRBV5-1 with TRBJ1-6; D not resolved. The CDR3 is 14 residues long. Germline lookup yields CDR1 SGHRS and CDR2 YFSETQ. V was cut by 2 bases and J by 9 bases, with 12 bases left in between. The CDR3 nucleotides read TGCGCCAGCAGCTTCCCGACACCCGGTTCACCCCTCCACTTT. This encodes CASSFPTPGSPLHF. The full variable domain, with the rest looked up from reference TRBV5-1 and TRBJ1-6, is KAGVTQTPRYLIKTRGQQVTLSCSPISGHRSVSWYQQTPGQGLQFLFEYFSETQRNKGNFPGRFSGRQFSNSRSEMNVSTLELGDSALYLCASSFPTPGSPLHFGNGTRLTVT.

This chain uses TRBV5-1 with TRBJ2-3; the D call may be TRBD1 or TRBD2 (5 bases each). This CDR3 has 13 amino acids. Germline V gene data show CDR1 as SGHRS and CDR2 as YFSETQ. The V end was cut by 5 bases, the J end by 3 bases, with 10 bases between. CDR3 coding DNA: TGCGCCAGCAGGCAGGGAGAGACAGATACGCAGTATTTT. Its translation: CASRQGETDTQYF.

The chain uses TRBV6-2 or TRBV6-3 and TRBJ1-1; unclear D gene. The germline V gene has CDR1 MNHEY and CDR2 SVGEGT. The ends were cut back, 3 bases at V and 0 bases at J, with 17 bases in the middle. The CDR3 has 17 residues. CDR3 amino acids: CASSYRPPGVMNTEAFF. CDR3 sequence (DNA): TGTGCCAGCAGTTATAGGCCCCCCGGGGTCATGAACACTGAAGCTTTCTTT.

The genes are TRBV27 and TRBJ1-3; no definite D call. Deletions cut 6 bases from V and 4 bases from J, with 22 bases between. The length of the CDR3 is 17 residues. Germline V gives CDR1 MNHEY, CDR2 SMNVEV (reference sequence). DNA of the CDR3: TGTGCCAGCAGGTCTTTCCTTAGAGGTATCCTAGGAAACACCATATATTTT. This translates into CASRSFLRGILGNTIYF.

The rearrangement joins TRBV5-8 to TRBJ1-1; TRBD1 is a possible D gene (5 bases). Trimming removed 7 bases at V and 0 bases at J, with 31 bases between. The CDR3 extends over 20 amino acids. Germline CDR1 and CDR2: SGHTS and YDEGEE. Here the CDR3 reads CASPSSLGRGLNGMNTEAFF. In DNA form, the CDR3 reads TGTGCCAGCCCCAGCTCCCTGGGGAGGGGCCTAAATGGTATGAACACTGAAGCTTTCTTT. Full variable domain (outside the CDR3, taken from reference TRBV5-8 and TRBJ1-1): EAGVTQSPTHLIKTRGQQATLRCSPISGHTSVYWYQQALGLGLQFLLWYDEGEERNRGNFPPRFSGRQFPNYSSELNVNALELEDSALYLCASPSSLGRGLNGMNTEAFFGQGTRLTVV.

The V call is TRBV5-5, the J call TRBJ2-1, with 13 bases that match TRBD2. This CDR3 has 18 residues. V gave up 3 bases and J gave up 7 bases; unmatched junction bases: 13. CDR1 SGHKS and CDR2 YYEKEE come from the germline V gene (reference sequence). The CDR3 here is CASSYQPTSGGARNEQFF. DNA of the CDR3: TGTGCCAGCAGCTACCAACCAACTAGCGGGGGGGCCCGAAATGAGCAGTTCTTC.

The rearrangement links TRBV25-1 to TRBJ1-2; 7 positions agree with TRBD1. V shed 0 bases and J 3 bases; nucleotides not matched to a gene: 7. This CDR3 is built from 16 residues. Germline assignment: CDR1 MGHDK and CDR2 SYGVNS. This chain's CDR3 is CASSEYDRVVDYGYTF. The CDR3 nucleotides read TGTGCCAGCAGTGAATACGACAGGGTAGTCGACTATGGCTACACCTTC.

The J gene is TRBJ1-1, the V gene TRBV2; no clear D gene. Trimming removed 3 bases at V and 0 bases at J, with 5 bases between. Germline V gene sequence: CDR1 SNHLY, CDR2 FYNNEI. CDR3 length: 13 residues. CDR3 coding DNA: TGTGCCAGCAGTGATCCGGTGAACACTGAAGCTTTCTTT. It encodes CASSDPVNTEAFF.

This chain connects TRBV28 to TRBJ1-5; 7 bases line up with TRBD1. The CDR3 is made up of 14 amino acids. After removal of 5 bases from V and 6 bases from J, the junction contained 7 bases not matched to a gene. CDR1 and CDR2 from the germline V gene are MDHEN and SYDVKM. As DNA, the CDR3 is TGTGCCAGCAGTGGACAGGTCAACGGTCAGCCCCAGCATTTT. Translating gives CASSGQVNGQPQHF.

This clone was observed a handful of times. The CDR3, as DNA: TGCGCCAGCAGCCAAGATGCGGCAGGGGGGAGTCAGCCCCAGCATTTT. This codes for CASSQDAAGGSQPQHF. This rearrangement joins TRBV4-1 to TRBJ1-5; 7 bases line up with TRBD1. The J segment lost 6 bases and the V segment lost 0 bases, leaving 8 bases of the junction unmatched. The germline V gene encodes CDR1 MGHRA and CDR2 YSYEKL. The CDR3 is 16 residues long.

This chain uses TRBV7-3 with TRBJ1-1, with a possible D match to TRBD1 (5 bases). The CDR3 covers 14 residues. Trimming removed 5 bases from V and 1 base from J, with 11 bases in between. Germline CDR1 reads SGHTA; CDR2 reads FQGTGA. The CDR3 region is CASSLQDANTEAFF. The CDR3 DNA follows: TGTGCCAGCAGCCTACAGGACGCGAACACTGAAGCTTTCTTT.

V and J are TRBV9 and TRBJ1-2, with unresolved D. Germline CDR1 and CDR2: SGDLS and YYNGEE. V was clipped by 0 bases and J by 5 bases, with 5 bases between them. The CDR3 covers 12 residues. The CDR3, as DNA: TGTGCCAGCAGCGTAGGGAGGTATGGCTACACCTTC. It specifies CASSVGRYGYTF. Using reference TRBV9 and TRBJ1-2 for the parts outside the CDR3, the full variable domain is DSGVTQTPKHLITATGQRVTLRCSPRSGDLSVYWYQQSLDQGLQFLIQYYNGEERAKGNILERFSAQQFPDLHSELNLSSLELGDSALYFCASSVGRYGYTFGSGTRLTVV.

The DNA of the CDR3 is TGCGCCAGCAGCACCACTACAGGGGTTGCTGGAAACACCATATATTTT. Protein product: CASSTTTGVAGNTIYF. The chain is built from TRBV5-1 and TRBJ1-3; 7 bases are shared with TRBD1. Germline lookup yields CDR1 SGHRS and CDR2 YFSETQ. The V segment lost 4 bases and the J segment 2 bases; nucleotides outside the gene matches: 9. The CDR3 runs to 16 residues.

This clone appeared once. The V and J genes are TRBV6-5 and TRBJ2-2; perhaps TRBD2 as D (5 bases). The germline V gene has CDR1 MNHEY and CDR2 SVGAGI. This CDR3 has 14 amino acids. The V end lost 2 bases, the J end lost 4 bases, and 8 bases lay between the germline ends. In DNA, the CDR3 is TGTGCCAGCAGTTACGGCGGGCGCACCGGGGAGCTGTTTTTT. Its translation is CASSYGGRTGELFF.

This chain connects TRBV5-6 to TRBJ1-2, with a weak D call TRBD1 (6 bases). The CDR3 has 13 amino acids. V was pared by 2 bases and J by 5 bases, with 10 bases between. Germline CDR1 and CDR2: SGHDT and YYEEEE. The CDR3 protein is CASSFGQGYGYTF. The DNA for the CDR3 is TGTGCCAGCAGCTTTGGCCAGGGGTATGGCTACACCTTC.

The chain recombines TRBV10-2 with TRBJ2-3, with D possibly matching TRBD2 (7 bases). The CDR3 runs to 18 residues. Trimming stripped 6 bases from V and 1 base from J, with 23 bases between. CDR1 and CDR2 from the germline V gene are WSHSY and SAAADI. The CDR3 DNA reads TGCGCCAGCAGGACATCCTATGGGGGGGCCGGCGGCACAGATACGCAGTATTTT. Translating it yields CASRTSYGGAGGTDTQYF.

The chain links TRBV19 to TRBJ1-5, with a tentative D call TRBD1 (5 bases). V was clipped by 5 bases and J by 4 bases, with 12 bases between them. Germline CDR1 and CDR2: LNHDA and SQIVND (reference sequence). This CDR3 is built from 14 residues. The CDR3 reads CASSSRDGNQPQHF. The CDR3 DNA reads as TGTGCCAGTAGTTCCCGGGACGGAAATCAGCCCCAGCATTTT.

The rearrangement links TRBV7-9 to TRBJ1-1; 7 bases map to TRBD1. The germline V gene encodes CDR1 SEHNR and CDR2 FQNEAQ (reference sequence). Trimming cost V 3 bases and J 11 bases; bases outside gene matches: 3. The CDR3 totals 11 residues. The CDR3, as DNA: TGTGCCAGCAGCTTTACAGGGGTGGCTTTCTTT. Translation gives CASSFTGVAFF. Filled out from reference TRBV7-9 and TRBJ1-1, the complete variable domain reads DTGVSQNPRHKITKRGQNVTFRCDPISEHNRLYWYRQTLGQGPEFLTYFQNEAQLEKSRLLSDRFSAERPKGSFSTLEIQRTEQGDSAMYLCASSFTGVAFFGQGTRLTVV.

The rearrangement links TRBV4-1 to TRBJ1-2, with a tentative D call TRBD1 (5 bases). There are 14 residues in the CDR3. Germline CDR1 reads MGHRA; CDR2 reads YSYEKL. With 0 bases removed from V and 3 bases from J, the gap between germline ends came to 8 bases. Here the CDR3 DNA reads TGCGCCAGCAGCCAAGATGGGACGTACTATGGCTACACCTTC. The encoded protein is CASSQDGTYYGYTF.

This clone was seen a handful of times. This sequence joins TRBV5-1 and TRBJ2-5; D is perhaps TRBD2 (6 bases). Germline CDR1 and CDR2: SGHRS and YFSETQ. This CDR3 region has 14 residues. V gave up 0 bases and J gave up 7 bases, with 13 bases separating them. CDR3 DNA: TGCGCCAGCAGCTTGGGGGACTTGGTTCGGACCCAGTACTTC. Translating gives CASSLGDLVRTQYF.